The 27 T cell receptor beta chains reported below all come from one sample, sequenced in a study of T-cell memory formation after mild COVID-19. A single record per CDR3 protein comes from TCRdb applying MiXCR to the 5' RACE reads. The sample has around 300,000 distinct CDR3 sequences; 19% are singletons. Sequencing input: PBMCs or a T cell subset sorted from them (not recorded which). The receptors here all came from a man aged 18 to 30 who had mild COVID-19 (a few samples of this study predate the infection). Cell type and time point are not known.

This clonotype was found a few times. The chain combines TRBV7-3 with TRBJ2-2; D is unclear. The length of the CDR3 is 16 residues. V was shortened by 4 bases and J by 1 base, with 13 bases between the two germline ends. Germline values: CDR1 SGHTA, CDR2 FQGTGA. The CDR3 coding sequence is TGTGCCAGCAGCTCCCTAGGAACCCAGAACACCGGGGAGCTGTTTTTT. This gives the protein CASSSLGTQNTGELFF.

In this sample, this clonotype turned up a few times. The chain links TRBV7-3 to TRBJ2-3, with D possibly being TRBD2 (6 bases). This CDR3 region has 13 residues. CDR1 is SGHTA and CDR2 is FQGTGA in the germline V gene. Trimming removed 7 bases from V and 6 bases from J, with 14 bases in between. The CDR3, as DNA: TGTGCCAGCATCCTGGACTACAGGGATACGCAGTATTTT. Protein: CASILDYRDTQYF.

The chain links TRBV29-1 to TRBJ2-3, with 7 bases aligning to TRBD2. Germline V gene lookup returns CDR1 SQVTM and CDR2 ANQGSEA. V was clipped by 0 bases and J by 2 bases; unmatched bases: 8. The CDR3 is made up of 16 amino acids. The DNA for the CDR3 is TGCAGCGTTGAAGATCGGGAGGCGGAAAACACAGATACGCAGTATTTT. Protein product: CSVEDREAENTDTQYF.

This clonotype was detected a few times. The chain joins TRBV29-1 to TRBJ2-1; no definite D call. Germline values: CDR1 SQVTM, CDR2 ANQGSEA. V was shortened by 0 bases and J by 10 bases, with 19 bases between the two germline ends. The CDR3 has 15 residues. The CDR3 coding sequence is TGCAGCGTTGAAGATCGAAGGTCCCTCTCGGTCGAGCAGTTCTTC. The encoded protein is CSVEDRRSLSVEQFF.

This clonotype was seen a handful of times. The chain is built from TRBV15 and TRBJ1-1; D is unresolved. The CDR3 length is 13 residues. V lost 5 bases and J lost 1, with 8 bases in between. From germline, CDR1 is LNHNV and CDR2 YYDKDF (reference sequence). CDR3 in DNA: TGTGCCACCAGCCGGAGGACGAACACTGAAGCTTTCTTT. Translation gives CATSRRTNTEAFF.

The chain joins TRBV9 to TRBJ2-2; 10 bases are a match to TRBD1. The V segment lost 0 bases and the J segment 3 bases; nucleotides outside the gene matches: 2. The germline V gene encodes CDR1 SGDLS and CDR2 YYNGEE. There are 16 residues in the CDR3. In DNA form, the CDR3 reads TGTGCCAGCAGCGTAGTCGGGACAGGGGACACCGGGGAGCTGTTTTTT. Amino acids: CASSVVGTGDTGELFF.

This chain links TRBV7-2 with TRBJ2-5; D not certain. The CDR3 has 14 residues. V was pared by 4 bases and J by 5 bases, with 14 bases between. CDR1 is SGHTA, CDR2 FQGNSA, per germline. In DNA, the CDR3 is TGTGCCAGCAGCTCTACCAGAGCTTGGGAGACCCAGTACTTC. As protein: CASSSTRAWETQYF.

This clonotype showed up just a few times. The chain carries TRBV7-9 and TRBJ2-5; a weak D match, TRBD2 (7 bases). V gave up 5 bases and J gave up 5 bases, with 24 bases separating them. The CDR3 covers 17 residues. The V gene's germline CDR1 is SEHNR and CDR2 FQNEAQ (reference sequence). Written as DNA, the CDR3 is TGTGCCAGCAGCCCCCCGTACGGGGGGCTTCGAGGTGAGACCCAGTACTTC. It translates to CASSPPYGGLRGETQYF.

The chain joins TRBV6-5 to TRBJ1-5; a possible D gene is TRBD1 (5 bases). The CDR3 is 16 residues long. Trimming removed 0 bases from V and 5 bases from J, with 14 bases in between. Germline V gene sequence: CDR1 MNHEY, CDR2 SVGAGI. The CDR3 DNA follows: TGTGCCAGCAGTTACTCTGGCCAGGGTGACCATCAGCCCCAGCATTTT. The encoded protein is CASSYSGQGDHQPQHF.

This clonotype was observed a single time. The chain is built from TRBV18 and TRBJ2-2; D gene uncertain. Germline CDR1 reads KGHSH; CDR2 reads LQKENI. This CDR3 is 15 amino acids long. The ends were cut back, 1 base at V and 0 bases at J, with 6 bases in the middle. The CDR3 nucleotides read TGTGCCAGCTCACCACAAGGGACGAACACCGGGGAGCTGTTTTTT. Amino acids: CASSPQGTNTGELFF.

CDR3 nucleotides: TGTGCCAGTAAGGCTAGCGGGAACACCGGGGAGCTGTTTTTT. Its protein is CASKASGNTGELFF. The genes are TRBV19 and TRBJ2-2; 7 bases agree with TRBD2. This CDR3 has 14 residues. With 7 bases clipped from V and 1 base from J, the junction kept 3 bases outside the gene matches. Germline loops: CDR1 LNHDA, CDR2 SQIVND (reference sequence).

V usage is TRBV7-9 and J usage is TRBJ2-1; weak D call: TRBD1 (6 bases). CDR1 is SEHNR, CDR2 FQNEAQ, per germline (reference sequence). Trimming shortened V by 5 bases and J by 6 bases, and 17 bases separated the two germline ends. CDR3 length: 15 residues. CDR3 coding DNA: TGTGCCAGCAGCAACCGGGACATTCGATCCAATGAGCAGTTCTTC. Translated, it gives CASSNRDIRSNEQFF.

The chain combines TRBV6-5 with TRBJ2-3; D unresolved. The CDR3 length is 14 residues. The germline V gene encodes CDR1 MNHEY and CDR2 SVGAGI. Trimming pared 5 bases from V and 7 bases from J, leaving 16 bases between. CDR3 nucleotide sequence: TGTGCCAGCAGTCCCGTCCGCCGAGTGCATACGCAGTATTTT. Its protein is CASSPVRRVHTQYF.

This clonotype was found a few times. The rearrangement uses TRBV10-3 and TRBJ1-5; tentatively, D is TRBD1 (5 bases). The CDR3 loop spans 13 amino acids. CDR1 and CDR2 from the germline V gene are ENHRY and SYGVKD. V gave up 6 bases and J gave up 2 bases, with 8 bases separating them. The CDR3 nucleotides read TGTGCCATCAGAGGAGGGGGCAATCAGCCCCAGCATTTT. It codes for CAIRGGGNQPQHF.

J is TRBJ2-7 and V is TRBV9, with 13 bases fitting TRBD2. The CDR3 is 15 residues long. Germline lookup yields CDR1 SGDLS and CDR2 YYNGEE. V shed 3 bases and J 2 bases; nucleotides not matched to a gene: 2. The CDR3 sequence: CASSEGLAGTYEQYF. The CDR3 region has the DNA TGTGCCAGCAGCGAGGGACTAGCGGGGACCTACGAGCAGTACTTC.

This clonotype was observed a handful of times. V and J are TRBV7-2 and TRBJ1-2; D remains ambiguous. V lost 0 bases and J lost 4, with 9 bases in between. Germline CDR1 and CDR2: SGHTA and FQGNSA. CDR3 size: 14 residues. In DNA form, the CDR3 reads TGTGCCAGCAGCTTAGCGAAGGGCAGCTATGGCTACACCTTC. It is translated as CASSLAKGSYGYTF.

In this sample, this clonotype turned up a few times. The rearrangement joins TRBV6-1 to TRBJ2-7; D is uncertain. Germline lookup yields CDR1 MNHNS and CDR2 SASEGT. This CDR3 contains 14 residues. V lost 0 bases to trimming and J lost 3 bases, with 9 bases between them. The CDR3 coding sequence is TGTGCCAGCAGTGAAGCGTTTATGCACTACGAGCAGTACGTC. It codes for CASSEAFMHYEQYV.

This clonotype appeared a single time. The chain is built from TRBV12-5 and TRBJ2-3, with 7 nucleotides matching TRBD1. The germline gives CDR1 LGHNT, CDR2 FRNRAP. This CDR3 contains 16 residues. The J segment lost 11 bases and the V segment lost 5 bases, leaving 19 bases of the junction unmatched. CDR3 sequence (DNA): TGTGCTAGTGGTCTACGCCAAGGGGGCTGGGTCCGCGAGCAGTATTTT. This sequence encodes CASGLRQGGWVREQYF. The variable domain in full, with the rest retrieved from reference TRBV12-5 and TRBJ2-3, is DARVTQTPRHKVTEMGQEVTMRCQPILGHNTVFWYRQTMMQGLELLAYFRNRAPLDDSGMPKDRFSAEMPDATLATLKIQPSEPRDSAVYFCASGLRQGGWVREQYFGPGTRLTVL.

This clonotype occurred a few times. The CDR3 DNA reads TGTGCCAGCACCGACCCGGGGCGAGAGGGCTACACCTTC. Residues: CASTDPGREGYTF. This sequence joins TRBV27 and TRBJ1-2, with D possibly being TRBD1 (5 bases). V lost 7 bases and J 8 bases, leaving 17 bases between the germline ends. The germline gives CDR1 MNHEY, CDR2 SMNVEV (reference sequence). This CDR3 is built from 13 residues.

The chain carries TRBV10-1 and TRBJ2-1; 7 positions agree with TRBD2. The CDR3 has 15 residues. The J segment lost 2 bases and the V segment lost 3 bases, leaving 4 bases of the junction unmatched. Germline V gene data show CDR1 as WNHNN and CDR2 as SYGVQD (reference sequence). DNA for the CDR3: TGCGCCAGCAGTGATCAAAGCGGGGCCTACAATGAGCAGTTCTTC. Its translation is CASSDQSGAYNEQFF.

This clonotype was seen repeatedly, ten times or more. This sequence joins TRBV12-3 or TRBV12-4 and TRBJ2-2; weak D call: TRBD2 (6 bases). V was pared by 5 bases and J by 6 bases, with 13 bases between. This CDR3 spans 14 amino acids. The CDR3 protein is CASSPSGGAGELFF. The CDR3 DNA sequence: TGTGCCAGCAGTCCCAGCGGCGGGGCCGGGGAGCTGTTTTTT.

This clonotype was counted a few times. This chain connects TRBV20-1 to TRBJ2-1, with D unclear. The CDR3 extends over 15 amino acids. Germline V lookup: CDR1 DFQATT, CDR2 SNEGSKA (reference sequence). Trimming removed 0 bases from V and 3 bases from J, with 12 bases in between. CDR3: CSARDLGVNYNEQFF. CDR3 sequence (DNA): TGCAGTGCTAGAGATTTAGGAGTAAACTACAATGAGCAGTTCTTC.

This chain links TRBV4-1 with TRBJ1-2, with no clear D. CDR1 is MGHRA, CDR2 YSYEKL, per germline. There are 14 residues in the CDR3. V was cut by 0 bases and J by 5 bases, with 10 bases left in between. Written as DNA, the CDR3 is TGCGCCAGCAGCCAAGATCACACCACGTATGGCTACACCTTC. This encodes CASSQDHTTYGYTF.

The sample holds a few counts of this clonotype. V and J are TRBV6-1 and TRBJ2-2, with a weak D call TRBD1 (6 bases). The CDR3 is 14 amino acids. V was cut by 9 bases and J by 1 base, with 12 bases left in between. Per germline, CDR1 MNHNS and CDR2 SASEGT. Here the CDR3 DNA reads TGTGCCAGTAGACGGGACATGAACACCGGGGAGCTGTTTTTT. Protein product: CASRRDMNTGELFF.

The CDR3 loop reads CASSEPDDYEQYF. The CDR3 DNA follows: TGTGCCAGCAGTGAGCCAGACGACTACGAGCAGTACTTC. The chain couples TRBV25-1 to TRBJ2-7; the D is unclear. The CDR3 consists of 13 residues. From germline, CDR1 is MGHDK and CDR2 SYGVNS. V lost 3 bases and J 3 bases, leaving 9 bases between the germline ends.

This clonotype was detected only a few times. CDR3 sequence reads: CASSYQGAGELFF. The CDR3 region has the DNA TGTGCCAGCAGTTACCAAGGGGCCGGGGAGCTGTTTTTT. The chain is built from TRBV12-3 or TRBV12-4 and TRBJ2-2, with D maybe TRBD1 (5 bases). The germline V and J ends were trimmed by 4 bases and 6 bases, with 9 bases remaining between them. The CDR3 is 13 residues long.

There are a few counts of this clonotype. This chain connects TRBV9 to TRBJ2-7; D is perhaps TRBD2 (7 bases). The germline CDR1 and CDR2 sequences are SGDLS and YYNGEE. The CDR3 runs to 15 residues. Trimming shortened V by 4 bases and J by 2 bases, and 16 bases separated the two germline ends. Here the CDR3 DNA reads TGTGCCAGCAGCTCTTCCTCGGGGGGCGCCTACGAGCAGTACTTC. Protein sequence: CASSSSSGGAYEQYF.